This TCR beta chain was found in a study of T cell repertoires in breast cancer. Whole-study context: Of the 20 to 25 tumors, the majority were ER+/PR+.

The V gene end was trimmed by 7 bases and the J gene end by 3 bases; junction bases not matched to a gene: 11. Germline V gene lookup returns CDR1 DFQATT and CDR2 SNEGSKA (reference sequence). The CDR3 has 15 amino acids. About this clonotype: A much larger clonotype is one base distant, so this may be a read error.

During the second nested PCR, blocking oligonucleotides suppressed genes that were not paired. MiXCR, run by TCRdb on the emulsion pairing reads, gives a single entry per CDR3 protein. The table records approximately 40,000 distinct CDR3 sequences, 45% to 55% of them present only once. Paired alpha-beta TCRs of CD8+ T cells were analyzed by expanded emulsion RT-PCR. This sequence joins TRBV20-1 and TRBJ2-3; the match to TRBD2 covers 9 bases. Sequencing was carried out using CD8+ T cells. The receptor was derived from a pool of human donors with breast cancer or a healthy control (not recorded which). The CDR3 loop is CSGIDQGLATDTQYF. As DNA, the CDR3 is TGCAGTGGTATAGACCAGGGACTAGCAACAGATACGCAGTATTTT.